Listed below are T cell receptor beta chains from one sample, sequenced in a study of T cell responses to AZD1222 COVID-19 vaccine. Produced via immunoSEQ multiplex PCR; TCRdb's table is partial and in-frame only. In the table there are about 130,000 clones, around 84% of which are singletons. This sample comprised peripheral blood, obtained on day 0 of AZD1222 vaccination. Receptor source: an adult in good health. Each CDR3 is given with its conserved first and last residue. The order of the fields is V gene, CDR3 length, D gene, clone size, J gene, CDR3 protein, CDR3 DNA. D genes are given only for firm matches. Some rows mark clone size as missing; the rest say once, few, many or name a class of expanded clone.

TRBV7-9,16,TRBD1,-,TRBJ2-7,CASSLGPGQGVYEQYF,TGTGCCAGCAGCTTAGGACCGGGACAGGGCGTTTACGAGCAGTACTTC
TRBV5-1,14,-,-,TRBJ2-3,CASSKADLTDTQYF,TGCGCCAGCAGCAAAGCTGACCTCACAGATACGCAGTATTTT
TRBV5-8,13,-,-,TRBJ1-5,CASSLQVGVAQHF,TGTGCCAGCAGCTTGCAGGTCGGTGTAGCCCAGCATTTT
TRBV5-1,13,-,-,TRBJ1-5,CASRAASGQPQHF,TGCGCCAGCAGAGCTGCTTCCGGTCAGCCCCAGCATTTT
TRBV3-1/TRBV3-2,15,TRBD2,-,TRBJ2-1,CASSQLGGSRNEQFF,TGTGCCAGCAGCCAACTCGGCGGGAGTAGGAATGAGCAGTTCTTC
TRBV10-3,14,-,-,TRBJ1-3,CAISEGVGGNTIYF,TGTGCCATCAGTGAGGGGGTCGGAGGAAACACCATATATTTT
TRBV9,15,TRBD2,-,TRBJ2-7,CASSVWREGSYEQYF,TGTGCCAGCAGCGTTTGGCGGGAGGGCTCCTACGAGCAGTACTTC
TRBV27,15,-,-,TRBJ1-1,CASSIRTAMNTEAFF,TGTGCCAGCAGTATTCGAACGGCAATGAACACTGAAGCTTTCTTT
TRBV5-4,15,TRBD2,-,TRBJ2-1,CASSGSGGGTHEQFF,TGTGCCAGCAGCGGGTCCGGGGGGGGTACGCATGAGCAGTTCTTC
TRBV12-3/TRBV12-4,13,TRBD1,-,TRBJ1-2,CASSLLTGTGYTF,TGTGCCAGCAGTTTGTTGACAGGGACTGGCTACACCTTC
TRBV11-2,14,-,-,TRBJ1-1,CASSPGWGGTEAFF,TGTGCCAGCAGCCCGGGGTGGGGGGGCACTGAAGCTTTCTTT
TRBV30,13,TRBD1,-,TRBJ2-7,CAGGGQGFHEQYF,TGTGCCGGCGGGGGACAGGGTTTCCACGAGCAGTACTTC
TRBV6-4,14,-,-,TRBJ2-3,CASSKREPTDTQYF,TGTGCCAGCTCTAAGCGTGAACCGACAGATACGCAGTATTTT
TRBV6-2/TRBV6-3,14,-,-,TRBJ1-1,CASSYFGLNTEAFF,TGTGCCAGCAGTTACTTCGGCCTGAACACTGAAGCTTTCTTT
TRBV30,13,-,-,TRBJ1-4,CAWNGVGNEKLFF,TGTGCCTGGAATGGGGTCGGGAATGAAAAACTGTTTTTT
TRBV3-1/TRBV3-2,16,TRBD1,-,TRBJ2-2,CASSRTGTVNTGELFF,TGTGCCAGCAGCCGTACCGGGACAGTGAACACCGGGGAGCTGTTTTTT
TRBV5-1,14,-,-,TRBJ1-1,CASSLQDGNTEAFF,TGCGCCAGCAGCCTGCAGGACGGGAACACTGAAGCTTTCTTT
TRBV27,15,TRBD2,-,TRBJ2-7,CASSLGTSGQREQYF,TGTGCCAGCAGTTTAGGTACTAGCGGCCAGCGCGAGCAGTACTTC
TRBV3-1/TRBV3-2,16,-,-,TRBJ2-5,CASSQDEGGGQETQYF,TGTGCCAGCAGCCAAGACGAGGGGGGAGGTCAGGAGACCCAGTACTTC
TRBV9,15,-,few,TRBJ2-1,CASSGSPTVYNEQFF,TGTGCCAGCAGCGGGAGTCCGACAGTTTACAATGAGCAGTTCTTC
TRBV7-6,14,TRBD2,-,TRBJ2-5,CASSPAGGSETQYF,TGTGCCAGCAGCCCAGCGGGGGGCTCAGAGACCCAGTACTTC
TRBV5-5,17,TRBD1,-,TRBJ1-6,CASSLLQGLSYNSPLHF,TGTGCCAGCAGCTTGCTACAGGGGTTGTCCTATAATTCACCCCTCCACTTT
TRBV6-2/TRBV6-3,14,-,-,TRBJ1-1,CASSYRGRGTEAFF,TGTGCCAGCAGTTACCGGGGGCGAGGCACTGAAGCTTTCTTT
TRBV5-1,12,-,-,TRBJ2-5,CASSTYQETQYF,TGCGCCAGCAGCACGTACCAAGAGACCCAGTACTTC
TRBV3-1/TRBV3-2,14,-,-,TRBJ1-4,CASSPAESNEKLFF,TGTGCCAGCAGCCCGGCAGAGAGTAATGAAAAACTGTTTTTT
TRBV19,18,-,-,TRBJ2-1,CASSIRGGGVVFYNEQFF,TGTGCCAGTAGTATACGTGGAGGAGGGGTTGTGTTCTACAATGAGCAGTTCTTC
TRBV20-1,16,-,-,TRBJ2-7,CSASPGRQRSSYEQYF,TGCAGTGCTAGTCCGGGACGACAAAGGAGCTCCTACGAGCAGTACTTC
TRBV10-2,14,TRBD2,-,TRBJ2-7,CASSFSGSPYEQYF,TGCGCCAGCAGCTTTAGCGGGTCCCCCTACGAGCAGTACTTC
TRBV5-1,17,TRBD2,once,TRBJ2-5,CASSPGGLAGYQETQYF,TGCGCCAGCAGCCCGGGGGGTTTAGCGGGGTATCAAGAGACCCAGTACTTC
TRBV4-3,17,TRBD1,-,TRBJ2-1,CASSHNRDRAFRNEQFF,TGCGCCAGCAGCCACAACCGGGACAGGGCCTTTCGGAATGAGCAGTTCTTC
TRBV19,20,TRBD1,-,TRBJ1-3,CASSTFHPGQGSKAGNTIYF,TGTGCCAGTAGTACTTTTCATCCGGGACAGGGGAGTAAAGCTGGAAACACCATATATTTT
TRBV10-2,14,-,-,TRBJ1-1,CASTGGAGGSEAFF,TGCGCCAGCACCGGGGGGGCGGGCGGTTCCGAAGCTTTCTTT
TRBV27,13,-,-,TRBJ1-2,CASSSAGDYGYTF,TGTGCCAGCAGTTCAGCAGGGGACTATGGCTACACCTTC
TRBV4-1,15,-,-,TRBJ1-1,CASSQDFGGATEAFF,TGCGCCAGCAGCCAAGATTTCGGGGGTGCGACTGAAGCTTTCTTT
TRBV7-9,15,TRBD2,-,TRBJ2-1,CASSPTSGSRNEQFF,TGTGCCAGCAGCCCAACTAGCGGGAGTCGCAATGAGCAGTTCTTC
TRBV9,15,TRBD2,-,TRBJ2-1,CASSDSGAAYNEQFF,TGTGCCAGCAGCGATAGCGGGGCCGCCTACAATGAGCAGTTCTTC
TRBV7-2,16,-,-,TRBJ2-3,CASTQGGSRITDTQYF,TGTGCCAGCACCCAAGGCGGCTCCCGGATCACAGATACGCAGTATTTT
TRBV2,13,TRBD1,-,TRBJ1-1,CASSTGANTEAFF,TGTGCCAGCAGCACAGGGGCGAACACTGAAGCTTTCTTT
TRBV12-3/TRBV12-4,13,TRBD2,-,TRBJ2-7,CASSLKLAGFPYF,TGTGCCAGCAGTTTGAAACTAGCGGGATTTCCGTACTTC
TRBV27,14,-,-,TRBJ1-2,CASSDLTGFYGYTF,TGTGCCAGCAGCGACTTAACAGGGTTCTATGGCTACACCTTC
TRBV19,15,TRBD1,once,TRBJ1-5,CASNDDREGNQPQHF,TGTGCCAGTAACGATGACAGGGAGGGAAATCAGCCCCAGCATTTT
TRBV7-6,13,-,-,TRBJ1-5,CASSGGGNQPQHF,TGTGCCAGCAGTGGGGGGGGGAATCAGCCCCAGCATTTT
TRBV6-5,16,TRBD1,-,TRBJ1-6,CASSSRTGPVSSPLHF,TGTGCCAGCAGTTCCAGGACAGGGCCAGTGTCCTCACCCCTCCACTTT
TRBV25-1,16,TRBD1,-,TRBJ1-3,CASSEGQGNSGNTIYF,TGTGCCAGCAGTGAGGGACAGGGCAACTCTGGAAACACCATATATTTT
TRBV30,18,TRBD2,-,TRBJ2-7,CAWSVSGTSGRRYPEQYF,TGTGCCTGGAGTGTAAGCGGGACTAGCGGGAGAAGGTATCCCGAGCAGTACTTC
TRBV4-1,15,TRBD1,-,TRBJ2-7,CASSQERQGAYEQYF,TGCGCCAGCAGCCAAGAAAGGCAGGGGGCGTACGAGCAGTACTTC
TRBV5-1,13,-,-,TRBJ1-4,CASSLVPNEKLFF,TGCGCCAGCAGCTTGGTTCCTAATGAAAAACTGTTTTTT
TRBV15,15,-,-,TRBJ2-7,CATSRGAGVDYEQYF,TGTGCCACCAGCAGGGGGGCGGGGGTAGACTACGAGCAGTACTTC
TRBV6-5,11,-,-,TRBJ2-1,CASSYSNKQFF,TGTGCCAGCAGTTACTCTAATAAGCAGTTCTTC
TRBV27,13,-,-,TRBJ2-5,CASSSRTQETQYF,TGTGCCAGCAGTTCAAGGACCCAAGAGACCCAGTACTTC
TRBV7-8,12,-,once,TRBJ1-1,CASSSSRQEAFF,TGTGCCAGCAGCAGTAGTAGGCAGGAAGCTTTCTTT
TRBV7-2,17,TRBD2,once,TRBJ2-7,CASSLGDSAGGTYEQYF,TGTGCCAGCAGCTTAGGAGACTCAGCGGGGGGAACCTACGAGCAGTACTTC